The present T cell receptor beta chain was sequenced within a study of shared T cell receptors in the human thymus. Trimming cost V 0 bases and J 9 bases; bases outside gene matches: 7. CDR3 length equals 14 residues. CDR1 and CDR2 (germline): SGHRS, YFSETQ. The assay was immunoSEQ multiplex PCR, and TCRdb's table has in-frame clones only and misses some. Of 650,000 to 950,000 clones listed, approximately 85% are singletons. The same sample was also used in a study of human thymus T cells. From that paper: Thymus pieces cut out during corrective heart surgery were the tissue that was used. Unrelated individuals were reported by related research to share highly overlapping thymic repertoires.

Sample: thymocytes. This clonotype originated in a girl under three years old with a congenital heart defect. This sequence joins TRBV5-1 and TRBJ2-7, with TRBD1 identical over 9 bases. CDR3: CASSLARDRGRQYF. The CDR3 DNA sequence: TGCGCCAGCAGCTTGGCCCGTGACAGGGGGAGGCAGTACTTC.